This T cell receptor beta chain emerged from a study of T cells in women clearing cervical HPV infection. Method: immunoSEQ multiplex PCR; TCRdb's copy keeps in-frame clones and lacks some. The sample table sets out fewer than 30,000 clones. Trimming took 4 bases from V and 1 from J, leaving 13 bases between them. The CDR3 is 14 residues long. The germline V gene has CDR1 SQVTM and CDR2 ANQGSEA. On this clone itself: The read ends 3 residues early relative to the CDR3; the germline J gene fills the gap.

The sequencing sample was made of blood buffy coat. The source of this sequence is a woman aged 18-69 years with a cervical HPV16 infection that either progressed to CIN3+ or cleared (not recorded which). This sequence joins TRBV29-1 and TRBJ1-1; D is uncertain. This chain's CDR3 is CSVAMAARNTEAFF. CDR3 bases read: TGCAGCGTTGCCATGGCAGCGAGGAACACTGAA.